This T cell receptor (beta chain) comes out of a study of low-dose radiotherapy and immunotherapy resistance in tumors. The overall study: Doses of 0.5 Gy per fraction every 2 weeks, totaling 6.5 Gy, went to Cohort 1. One day prior to radiation and immunotherapy, intravenous cyclophosphamide at 200 mg/m2 was given, repeated every two weeks.

This clonotype appeared many times. Alpha- and beta-chain coverage of first-strand cDNA came from TRAV- and TRBV-specific primers. It was with a constant-region primer and a V-primer adapter that TCRs were amplified over approximately 20 PCR cycles. TCRdb reprocessed the reads via MiXCR and lists one record per CDR3 protein. This table has 30,000 to 45,000 distinct CDR3 sequences, under 25% appearing once. Time point described: after trial treatment. Treatment in this sample: LDRT plus nivolumab, ipilimumab, low-dose cyclophosphamide and aspirin (RACIN trial). Germline trimming cut 5 bases from V and 4 bases from J; bases unmatched to any gene: 4. The CDR3 spans 13 residues.

The sequence came from a female donor with ovarian cancer. The chain has TRBV12-3 or TRBV12-4 and TRBJ1-2, with TRBD1 matching 7 bases. The sample here was PBMCs, taken after low-dose radiotherapy plus immunotherapy. CDR3 sequence: CASSPQGIYGYTF. CDR3 bases: TGTGCCAGCAGTCCACAGGGGATCTATGGCTACACCTTC.